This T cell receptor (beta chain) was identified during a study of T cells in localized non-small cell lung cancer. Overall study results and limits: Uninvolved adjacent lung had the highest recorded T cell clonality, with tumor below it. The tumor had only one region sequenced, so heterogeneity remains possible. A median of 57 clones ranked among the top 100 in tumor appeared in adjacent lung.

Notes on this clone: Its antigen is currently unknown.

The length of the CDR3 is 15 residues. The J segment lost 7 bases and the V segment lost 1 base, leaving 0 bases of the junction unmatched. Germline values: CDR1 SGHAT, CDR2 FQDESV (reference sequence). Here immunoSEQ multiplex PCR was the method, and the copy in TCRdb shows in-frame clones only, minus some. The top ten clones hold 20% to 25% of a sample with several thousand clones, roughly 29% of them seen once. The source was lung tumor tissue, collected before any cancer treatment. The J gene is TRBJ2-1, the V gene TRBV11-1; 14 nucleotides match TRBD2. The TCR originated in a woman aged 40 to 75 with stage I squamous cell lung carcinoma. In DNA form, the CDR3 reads TGTGCCAGCAGCTTAGGGACTAGCGGGAGGAATGAGCAGTTCTTC. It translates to CASSLGTSGRNEQFF. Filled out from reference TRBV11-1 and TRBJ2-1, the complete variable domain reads EAEVAQSPRYKITEKSQAVAFWCDPISGHATLYWYRQILGQGPELLVQFQDESVVDDSQLPKDRFSAERLKGVDSTLKIQPAELGDSAMYLCASSLGTSGRNEQFFGPGTRLTVL.